These 25 T cell receptor beta chains were sequenced from one sample in a study of blood T cell repertoires in COVID-19. Produced via immunoSEQ multiplex PCR; TCRdb's table is partial and in-frame only. This sample carries about 350,000 clones, roughly 87% of them seen once, and the ten largest clones take more than 0.8%. The specimen was PBMCs or T cells enriched from blood (not recorded which). The receptors were gathered from a woman under 40 who had recovered from COVID-19.

This clone was recorded a few times. This chain joins TRBV6-4 and TRBJ2-3; a weak D match, TRBD2 (6 bases). This CDR3 spans 15 amino acids. Trimming took 4 bases from V and 2 from J, leaving 13 bases between them. Germline-derived CDR1 and CDR2 are MRHNA and SNTAGT. The CDR3 DNA follows: TGTGCCAGCAGTGGGCGGCGGGGAGCCACAGATACGCAGTATTTT. Residues: CASSGRRGATDTQYF.

J is TRBJ1-1 and V is TRBV4-1, with 8 nucleotides matching TRBD1. This CDR3 is built from 16 residues. Trimming cost V 1 base and J 0 bases; bases outside gene matches: 4. CDR1 is MGHRA, CDR2 YSYEKL, per germline. The CDR3 sequence is CASSQGQQGVNTEAFF. The CDR3 DNA reads TGCGCCAGCAGCCAAGGGCAACAGGGGGTGAACACTGAAGCTTTCTTT.

The chain joins TRBV7-2 to TRBJ1-5; 8 bases are shared with TRBD1. V trimming: 6 bases; J trimming: 6 bases; junction bases outside the gene matches: 10. The CDR3 is 15 residues long. The germline CDR1 and CDR2 sequences are SGHTA and FQGNSA. CDR3 bases: TGTGCCAGCAGTCCCGACAGGGGCCTTTTTCAGCCCCAGCATTTT. It translates to CASSPDRGLFQPQHF.

V is TRBV20-1 and J is TRBJ1-4; D gene ambiguous. This CDR3 region has 11 residues. The germline gives CDR1 DFQATT, CDR2 SNEGSKA (reference sequence). The CDR3 protein is CAAITNEKLFF. CDR3 nucleotides: TGCGCGGCGATAACTAATGAAAAACTGTTTTTT.

This clone was detected only once. In DNA form, the CDR3 reads TGCGCCAGCCGCATACAGGGAATCGCTGAAGCTTTCTTT. Its protein product is CASRIQGIAEAFF. The chain carries TRBV5-1 and TRBJ1-1, with TRBD1 as a possible D gene (6 bases). Trimming shortened V by 7 bases and J by 6 bases, and 16 bases separated the two germline ends. Germline CDR1 SGHRS, CDR2 YFSETQ. This CDR3 contains 13 residues.

The chain joins TRBV28 to TRBJ1-6; 10 positions match TRBD1. The CDR3 length is 16 residues. V dropped 3 bases and J dropped 10; count of bases not matched to a gene: 9. Germline values: CDR1 MDHEN, CDR2 SYDVKM. The CDR3 is CASSLAWDRGRSPLHF. In DNA form, the CDR3 reads TGTGCCAGCAGTTTGGCGTGGGACAGGGGAAGATCACCCCTCCACTTT.

The chain employs TRBV14 and TRBJ1-3; D perhaps matches TRBD1 (5 bases). V was trimmed by 1 base and J by 8 bases, leaving 15 bases between them. Germline-derived CDR1 and CDR2 are SGHDN and FVKESK. This CDR3 is 15 amino acids long. This CDR3 is CASSQGTLYGHTIYF. In DNA, the CDR3 is TGTGCCAGCAGCCAAGGGACATTATATGGCCACACCATATATTTT.

The rearrangement uses TRBV30 and TRBJ2-2, with a tentative D call TRBD1 (5 bases). V was cut by 5 bases and J by 4 bases, with 17 bases left in between. The length of the CDR3 is 15 residues. CDR1 is GTSNPN and CDR2 is SVGIG in the germline V gene (reference sequence). CDR3 residues: CAWQETASSTGELFF. CDR3 DNA sequence: TGTGCCTGGCAAGAGACAGCCTCGAGCACCGGGGAGCTGTTTTTT.

The chain couples TRBV6-5 to TRBJ2-5; perhaps TRBD2 as D (6 bases). The CDR3 sequence is 15 residues long. V lost 4 bases and J 4 bases, leaving 16 bases between the germline ends. CDR1 and CDR2 (germline): MNHEY, SVGAGI. CDR3 DNA sequence: TGTGCCAGCAGTTCTCCGGGGGTTGGGGGAGAGACCCAGTACTTC. Residues: CASSSPGVGGETQYF.

This chain connects TRBV2 to TRBJ1-1; 8 bases match TRBD1. V dropped 7 bases and J dropped 1; count of bases not matched to a gene: 5. This CDR3 spans 14 amino acids. Germline values: CDR1 SNHLY, CDR2 FYNNEI. CDR3 sequence (DNA): TGTGCCAGCATCCTTGACAGGGGGAACACTGAAGCTTTCTTT. Its translation: CASILDRGNTEAFF.

The rearrangement joins TRBV6-2 or TRBV6-3 to TRBJ2-3; 7 nucleotides align to TRBD2. The CDR3 consists of 16 residues. Per the germline V gene, CDR1 is MNHEY and CDR2 is SVGEGT. The V and J ends lost 0 bases and 0 bases, in that order; junction bases with no gene match: 3. DNA of the CDR3: TGTGCCAGCAGTTACTCATCTAGCGGAAGCACAGATACGCAGTATTTT. Amino acids: CASSYSSSGSTDTQYF.

J is TRBJ2-1 and V is TRBV28; D gene ambiguous. The germline CDR1 and CDR2 sequences are MDHEN and SYDVKM. The CDR3 totals 13 residues. V shed 5 bases and J shed 8 bases, with 13 bases lying between them. The CDR3 reads CASSTHTSDEQFF. CDR3 coding DNA: TGTGCCAGCAGTACACACACCAGCGATGAGCAGTTCTTC.

J is TRBJ2-3 and V is TRBV6-2 or TRBV6-3, with 12 bases lining up with TRBD2. The CDR3 extends over 20 amino acids. Trimming at V came to 0 bases and at J to 5 bases, leaving 15 bases not matched to a gene. CDR1 is MNHEY, CDR2 SVGEGT, per germline. DNA for the CDR3: TGTGCCAGCAGTTACTCAGAACTAGCGGGGGGTGTCACCTGGGGAGATACGCAGTATTTT. It codes for CASSYSELAGGVTWGDTQYF.

The chain recombines TRBV2 with TRBJ2-2, with 9 bases identical to TRBD1. Germline CDR1 reads SNHLY; CDR2 reads FYNNEI. V lost 5 bases to trimming and J lost 6 bases; unmatched junction nucleotides: 4. The CDR3 is 14 residues long. The CDR3 loop is CASSPDRGPGELFF. The CDR3 region has the DNA TGTGCCAGCAGTCCGGACAGGGGACCCGGGGAGCTGTTTTTT. Combining the CDR3 with reference TRBV2 and TRBJ2-2 gives the whole variable domain EPEVTQTPSHQVTQMGQEVILRCVPISNHLYFYWYRQILGQKVEFLVSFYNNEISEKSEIFDDQFSVERPDGSNFTLKIRSTKLEDSAMYFCASSPDRGPGELFFGEGSRLTVL.

The genes are TRBV11-3 and TRBJ2-2, with 7 bases that match TRBD2. Trimming took 4 bases from V and 7 from J; bases not matched to a gene: 9. Germline CDR1 SGHNT, CDR2 YENEEA. CDR3 size: 15 residues. DNA for the CDR3: TGTGCCAGCAGCTCCCAAGCGGGGTACGGCGGGGAGCTGTTTTTT. It encodes CASSSQAGYGGELFF. Supplemented by reference TRBV11-3 and TRBJ2-2, the full variable domain reads EAGVVQSPRYKIIEKKQPVAFWCNPISGHNTLYWYLQNLGQGPELLIRYENEEAVDDSQLPKDRFSAERLKGVDSTLKIQPAELGDSAVYLCASSSQAGYGGELFFGEGSRLTVL.

The chain carries TRBV4-1 and TRBJ1-5; 8 bases are shared with TRBD1. The CDR3 runs 15 residues. V shed 4 bases and J 1 base; nucleotides not matched to a gene: 3. Germline-derived CDR1 and CDR2 are MGHRA and YSYEKL. CDR3 DNA sequence: TGCGCCAGCAGCCCTCGGACAGGGAGCAATCAGCCCCAGCATTTT. Its translation is CASSPRTGSNQPQHF.

The V gene is TRBV9, the J gene TRBJ2-2; possible D gene TRBD2, 7 bases. Germline loops: CDR1 SGDLS, CDR2 YYNGEE. The V end was cut by 0 bases, the J end by 1 base, with 10 bases between. The CDR3 contains 16 residues. The CDR3 DNA is TGTGCCAGCAGCGTAGCGGGGGGCGTGAACACCGGGGAGCTGTTTTTT. This gives the protein CASSVAGGVNTGELFF.

A few counts support this clone. The gene calls are TRBV19 and TRBJ1-3; possibly TRBD1 for D (5 bases). The CDR3 runs to 16 residues. V lost 5 bases, J lost 1 base, and 15 bases lay in between. Germline loops: CDR1 LNHDA, CDR2 SQIVND (reference sequence). The CDR3 region is CASSPTAGRSGNTIYF. As DNA, the CDR3 is TGTGCCAGTAGTCCAACCGCGGGACGGTCTGGAAACACCATATATTTT. Full variable domain (rest looked up from reference TRBV19 and TRBJ1-3): DGGITQSPKYLFRKEGQNVTLSCEQNLNHDAMYWYRQDPGQGLRLIYYSQIVNDFQKGDIAEGYSVSREKKESFPLTVTSAQKNPTAFYLCASSPTAGRSGNTIYFGEGSWLTVV.

The rearrangement links TRBV19 to TRBJ1-3, with 8 bases lining up with TRBD1. J gave up 2 bases and V 5 bases, and 2 bases lay outside the gene matches. The CDR3 runs 14 residues. The germline V gene has CDR1 LNHDA and CDR2 SQIVND (reference sequence). CDR3 DNA: TGTGCCAGTAGTTGGACAGGGCCTGGAAACACCATATATTTT. Amino acid sequence: CASSWTGPGNTIYF.

The V gene is TRBV7-9, the J gene TRBJ1-1; 11 nucleotides line up with TRBD1. The CDR3 covers 18 residues. Germline V gene sequence: CDR1 SEHNR, CDR2 FQNEAQ (reference sequence). The V gene end was trimmed by 1 base and the J gene end by 5 bases; junction bases not matched to a gene: 12. Here the CDR3 reads CASSLVGAGTGGGTEAFF. In nucleotides, the CDR3 is TGTGCCAGCAGCTTAGTTGGGGCCGGGACAGGGGGAGGTACTGAAGCTTTCTTT.

The CDR3 coding sequence is TGTGCCAGTAGTATCCACAGGGGGTCGCGAGCCACCGGGGAGCTGTTTTTT. Protein product: CASSIHRGSRATGELFF. The chain joins TRBV19 to TRBJ2-2, with TRBD1 matching over 8 bases. Looked up from germline, CDR1 is LNHDA and CDR2 is SQIVND (reference sequence). The trim removed 3 bases at V and 4 bases at J, leaving 10 bases unmatched. The CDR3 extends over 17 amino acids.

This rearrangement joins TRBV6-5 to TRBJ1-2; D not certain. This CDR3 contains 14 residues. V dropped 2 bases and J dropped 8 bases, with 15 bases sitting between them. In germline, CDR1 is MNHEY, CDR2 SVGAGI. CDR3 loop: CASSYNDYSGGYTF. In nucleotides, the CDR3 is TGTGCCAGCAGTTACAACGACTACTCGGGAGGCTACACCTTC.

CDR3 residues: CASTPRVGNYGYTF. DNA of the CDR3: TGTGCCAGCACTCCCAGGGTCGGGAACTATGGCTACACCTTC. The chain recombines TRBV6-5 with TRBJ1-2; D is perhaps TRBD1 (5 bases). V was pared by 7 bases and J by 2 bases, with 14 bases between. The germline CDR1 and CDR2 sequences are MNHEY and SVGAGI. CDR3 length equals 14 residues.

In nucleotides, the CDR3 is TGCAGCGACGACATGGGCGTTCAGCCCCAGCATTTT. This sequence encodes CSDDMGVQPQHF. This chain uses TRBV29-1 with TRBJ1-5; D unclear. The CDR3 length is 12 residues. V was clipped by 7 bases and J by 6 bases, with 13 bases between them. Germline values: CDR1 SQVTM, CDR2 ANQGSEA.

Note on this clone: The sample contains more than one DNA sequence encoding this CDR3. This chain joins TRBV18 and TRBJ1-6; possible D gene TRBD1, 5 bases. CDR3 length: 14 amino acids. V was trimmed by 2 bases and J by 5 bases, leaving 7 bases between them. CDR1 and CDR2 (germline): KGHSH, LQKENI. CDR3 coding DNA: TGTGCCAGCTCACCAGGGGCGGATAATTCACCCCTCCACTTT. It codes for CASSPGADNSPLHF.